A single sample gave rise to the 4 T cell receptor beta chains below, sequenced in a study of T cell responses to AZD1222 COVID-19 vaccine. Sequencing used immunoSEQ multiplex PCR; TCRdb keeps in-frame clones, though not all of them. Of about 150,000 clones in the sample, about 87% were seen once. The material was peripheral blood, obtained on day 0 of AZD1222 vaccination. The receptors were gathered from an adult in good health.

This rearrangement joins TRBV19 to TRBJ1-1, with a weak D call TRBD1 (6 bases). V gave up 4 bases and J gave up 7 bases, with 13 bases separating them. Germline CDR1 LNHDA, CDR2 SQIVND (reference sequence). This CDR3 has 13 amino acids. In DNA form, the CDR3 reads TGTGCCAGTAGTAATTTCGGGACACTTGAAGCTTTCTTT. Amino acids: CASSNFGTLEAFF. The variable domain in full, with the rest retrieved from reference TRBV19 and TRBJ1-1, is DGGITQSPKYLFRKEGQNVTLSCEQNLNHDAMYWYRQDPGQGLRLIYYSQIVNDFQKGDIAEGYSVSREKKESFPLTVTSAQKNPTAFYLCASSNFGTLEAFFGQGTRLTVV.

The rearrangement links TRBV28 to TRBJ1-1, with 7 positions matching TRBD1. CDR1 MDHEN and CDR2 SYDVKM come from the germline V gene. Trimming cost V 1 base and J 3 bases; bases outside gene matches: 2. The CDR3 totals 14 residues. CDR3 in amino acids: CASSLFDRDTEAFF. For the CDR3, the DNA is TGTGCCAGCAGTTTATTCGACAGGGACACTGAAGCTTTCTTT.

This chain connects TRBV30 to TRBJ2-1; 8 positions match TRBD2. The CDR3 runs 13 residues. The germline V gene encodes CDR1 GTSNPN and CDR2 SVGIG (reference sequence). V was clipped by 4 bases and J by 7 bases; unmatched bases: 6. The CDR3 region is CAWTFIAGNEQFF. The CDR3 DNA sequence: TGTGCCTGGACTTTCATAGCGGGGAATGAGCAGTTCTTC. Together with reference TRBV30 and TRBJ2-1, the CDR3 gives the full variable domain: SQTIHQWPATLVQPVGSPLSLECTVEGTSNPNLYWYRQAAGRGLQLLFYSVGIGQISSEVPQNLSASRPQDRQFILSSKKLLLSDSGFYLCAWTFIAGNEQFFGPGTRLTVL.

This rearrangement joins TRBV2 to TRBJ1-6, with 7 nucleotides matching TRBD1. V trimming: 6 bases; J trimming: 7 bases; junction bases outside the gene matches: 0. CDR3 length: 12 residues. From germline, CDR1 is SNHLY and CDR2 FYNNEI. The CDR3: CASRQGNSPLHF. CDR3 DNA sequence: TGTGCCAGCAGACAGGGGAATTCACCCCTCCACTTT.